Each of the 21 T cell receptor beta chains below was sequenced from the same sample in a study of post-analysis software for immune sequencing data. Study results and limitations: TRBV5-6, TRBV5-1 and TRBV20-1 belonged to a set of about 5 TRBV segments that were more frequent in patients than controls.

Their recognized antigens are unknown. Unique-molecular-identifier-tagged TCR beta cDNA libraries were used. TCRdb reprocessed the PCR reads via MiXCR and lists one record per CDR3 protein. The sample holds 800,000 to 950,000 distinct CDR3 sequences; approximately 50% are singletons and the top ten take 4% to 5.5%. The sample consisted of blood. The receptors stem from a girl between 5 and 17 years old with multiple sclerosis.

The V call is TRBV12-5, the J call TRBJ2-1; no clear D. V was shortened by 5 bases and J by 2 bases, with 4 bases between the two germline ends. The CDR3 extends over 12 amino acids. Germline lookup yields CDR1 LGHNT and CDR2 FRNRAP. CDR3 sequence (DNA): TGTGCTAGTGGTCCCCCCTACAATGAGCAGTTCTTC. This sequence encodes CASGPPYNEQFF. Full variable domain (remainder filled in from reference TRBV12-5 and TRBJ2-1): DARVTQTPRHKVTEMGQEVTMRCQPILGHNTVFWYRQTMMQGLELLAYFRNRAPLDDSGMPKDRFSAEMPDATLATLKIQPSEPRDSAVYFCASGPPYNEQFFGPGTRLTVL.

V usage is TRBV5-1 and J usage is TRBJ2-3; 10 bases map to TRBD2. The CDR3 is made up of 16 amino acids. V shed 0 bases and J 6 bases; nucleotides not matched to a gene: 7. CDR1 is SGHRS and CDR2 is YFSETQ in the germline V gene. This CDR3 reads CASSLEPSGRRDTQYF. CDR3 coding DNA: TGCGCCAGCAGCTTGGAGCCTAGCGGGAGAAGGGATACGCAGTATTTT.

This rearrangement joins TRBV12-3 or TRBV12-4 to TRBJ2-7; no firm D call. This CDR3 spans 13 amino acids. The ends were cut back, 6 bases at V and 2 bases at J, with 11 bases in the middle. The CDR3, as DNA: TGTGCCAGCAGACCCGACACGACCTACGAGCAGTACTTC. Protein sequence: CASRPDTTYEQYF.

This clonotype has just a few counts. The V gene is TRBV12-3 or TRBV12-4, the J gene TRBJ2-7; 8 nucleotides agree with TRBD1. Trimming at V came to 5 bases and at J to 3 bases, leaving 9 bases not matched to a gene. CDR3 length: 15 residues. The CDR3 here is CASSRSNRGVYEQYF. CDR3 sequence (DNA): TGTGCCAGCAGTCGCTCTAACAGGGGGGTCTACGAGCAGTACTTC.

This clonotype has a handful of counts. The chain has TRBV7-9 and TRBJ2-4; TRBD1 matches at 9 bases. Judging by the DNA end, TRBJ2-7 fits better; the J call may be wrong. Germline assignment: CDR1 SEHNR and CDR2 FQNEAQ (reference sequence). The CDR3 extends over 16 amino acids. The CDR3 DNA sequence: TGTGCCAGCAGCTTAGATCAGGGACAGGGACGACACGAGCAGTACTTC. It yields the protein CASSLDQGQGRHEQYF.

On this clonotype itself: This clone may be a read error of a much larger clone one base away. This chain joins TRBV15 and TRBJ2-5; 11 bases align to TRBD2. The CDR3 covers 16 residues. Per the germline V gene, CDR1 is LNHNV and CDR2 is YYDKDF (reference sequence). The DNA for the CDR3 is TGTGCCACCAGCAGAGCTGGGACTAGCGGACAAGGGACCCAGTACTTC. Translated, it gives CATSRAGTSGQGTQYF.

V gene TRBV10-3 combines with J gene TRBJ2-3, with 8 bases identical to TRBD2. This CDR3 contains 19 residues. CDR1 and CDR2 (germline): ENHRY, SYGVKD. V was pared by 0 bases and J by 3 bases, with 14 bases of the junction left unmatched. As DNA, the CDR3 is TGTGCCATCAGTGAGTCCCCGAGTAGCGGGATTATTCGAACAGATACGCAGTATTTT. Translating it yields CAISESPSSGIIRTDTQYF.

J is TRBJ2-3 and V is TRBV5-1; D gene uncertain. This CDR3 contains 13 residues. Looked up from germline, CDR1 is SGHRS and CDR2 is YFSETQ. The ends were cut back, 1 base at V and 3 bases at J, with 6 bases in the middle. In DNA form, the CDR3 reads TGCGCCAGCAGCTTGAAGGAAACAGATACGCAGTATTTT. Protein product: CASSLKETDTQYF.

This chain links TRBV2 with TRBJ2-7, with TRBD2 matching 13 bases. After removal of 6 bases from V and 3 bases from J, the junction contained 5 bases not matched to a gene. The CDR3 runs 15 residues. Germline CDR1 SNHLY, CDR2 FYNNEI. The CDR3 bases are TGTGCCAGCAGACTTACTAGCGGGAGGGTCTACGAGCAGTACTTC. Protein product: CASRLTSGRVYEQYF.

The rearrangement joins TRBV4-1 to TRBJ2-7; 15 positions match TRBD2. This CDR3 comprises 17 residues. Germline values: CDR1 MGHRA, CDR2 YSYEKL. J lost 4 bases, V lost 1 base, and 5 bases had no gene match. CDR3 in amino acids: CASSQVGTSGRNYEQYF. CDR3 DNA sequence: TGCGCCAGCAGCCAAGTTGGGACTAGCGGGAGGAATTACGAGCAGTACTTC.

The chain combines TRBV29-1 with TRBJ2-3; tentative D call: TRBD2 (6 bases). This CDR3 spans 13 amino acids. Trimming removed 6 bases from V and 4 bases from J, with 14 bases in between. The germline gives CDR1 SQVTM, CDR2 ANQGSEA. The chain's CDR3 is CSVTSGRPDTQYF. The DNA of the CDR3 is TGCAGCGTGACTAGTGGGAGGCCAGATACGCAGTATTTT.

Notes on this clonotype: Its ends do not fully match the called genes, so a read error is possible. The chain joins TRBV20-1 to TRBJ1-5; D is unclear. The CDR3 length is 15 residues. Germline V CDR1 and CDR2: DFQATT, SNEGSKA (reference sequence). CDR3 sequence (DNA): TGCAGTGCTAGAGATGGCCAGTATAGCAATCGGCCCCAGCATTTT. Translated, it gives CSARDGQYSNRPQHF.

The chain has TRBV5-1 and TRBJ2-7, with 7 bases that match TRBD2. The germline V gene has CDR1 SGHRS and CDR2 YFSETQ. The CDR3 extends over 16 amino acids. V shed 0 bases and J 0 bases; nucleotides not matched to a gene: 6. CDR3 sequence reads: CASSLAAGLRSYEQYF. CDR3 coding DNA: TGCGCCAGCAGCTTGGCAGCGGGACTCCGCTCCTACGAGCAGTACTTC.

Remarks on this clonotype: The junction differs from germline at one of its ends, possibly a read error. Here the CDR3 DNA reads TGTGCCAGCAGCTTAGAGGGCAGGGGGCAAGGGACCCAGTACTTC. It encodes CASSLEGRGQGTQYF. The V and J genes are TRBV7-9 and TRBJ2-5, with 8 bases matching TRBD1. The CDR3 is 15 residues long. Germline CDR1 is SEHNR and CDR2 is FQNEAQ (reference sequence).

The rearrangement uses TRBV7-2 and TRBJ2-4; maybe TRBD2 (6 bases). Trimming stripped 4 bases from V and 13 bases from J, with 23 bases between. The CDR3 has 15 amino acids. Germline CDR1 reads SGHTA; CDR2 reads FQGNSA. The CDR3 spells CASSSGTGFPKEQYF. The DNA of the CDR3 is TGTGCCAGCAGCTCCGGGACTGGGTTCCCTAAGGAGCAGTACTTC. Based on the CDR3 plus reference TRBV7-2 and TRBJ2-4, the full variable domain is GAGVSQSPSNKVTEKGKDVELRCDPISGHTALYWYRQSLGQGLEFLIYFQGNSAPDKSGLPSDRFSAERTGGSVSTLTIQRTQQEDSAVYLCASSSGTGFPKEQYFGAGTRLSVL.

The chain joins TRBV20-1 to TRBJ2-5; 10 bases match TRBD2. CDR3 length equals 19 residues. Germline CDR1 is DFQATT and CDR2 is SNEGSKA (reference sequence). The ends lost 3 bases at V and 2 bases at J; junction bases unmatched: 18. The CDR3 DNA sequence: TGCAGTGCTAGGGCCATTCTAGCGGGGGTAGTGGGATATCAAGAGACCCAGTACTTC. Translating it yields CSARAILAGVVGYQETQYF.

V and J are TRBV7-2 and TRBJ2-4, with TRBD2 matching over 9 bases. The DNA matches TRBJ2-7 better at its end, which makes the J call doubtful. The CDR3 extends over 15 amino acids. CDR1 SGHTA and CDR2 FQGNSA come from the germline V gene. CDR3: CASSPQRGAIYEQYF. CDR3 coding DNA: TGTGCCAGCAGTCCTCAGCGGGGGGCCATTTACGAGCAGTACTTC.

CDR3 in amino acids: CASSSQGSFYEQYF. CDR3 coding DNA: TGCGCCAGCAGCTCACAGGGATCCTTCTACGAGCAGTACTTC. J is TRBJ2-5 and V is TRBV5-1; D perhaps matches TRBD1 (6 bases). Judging by the DNA end, TRBJ2-7 fits better; the J call may be wrong. The length of the CDR3 is 14 residues. The germline V gene has CDR1 SGHRS and CDR2 YFSETQ.

This clonotype was seen a few times. This chain connects TRBV7-8 to TRBJ2-7; D remains ambiguous. V was shortened by 1 base and J by 0 bases, with 10 bases between the two germline ends. From germline, CDR1 is SGHVS and CDR2 FQNEAQ. The CDR3 loop spans 15 amino acids. The CDR3 loop reads CASSLEAVSSYEQYF. CDR3 DNA sequence: TGTGCCAGCAGCTTAGAGGCGGTAAGCTCCTACGAGCAGTACTTC.

This clonotype was counted between two and nine times. This sequence joins TRBV9 and TRBJ2-1; TRBD2 matches at 9 bases. Germline CDR1 is SGDLS and CDR2 is YYNGEE. The CDR3 spans 18 residues. The V gene end was trimmed by 0 bases and the J gene end by 0 bases; junction bases not matched to a gene: 7. The CDR3 region is CASSVAAGGPTSYNEQFF. The CDR3 bases are TGTGCCAGCAGCGTAGCAGCGGGAGGCCCCACCTCCTACAATGAGCAGTTCTTC.

The V call is TRBV15, the J call TRBJ2-3; TRBD2 matches 9 bases. V gave up 10 bases and J gave up 2 bases; unmatched junction bases: 10. CDR1 LNHNV and CDR2 YYDKDF come from the germline V gene (reference sequence). The CDR3 loop spans 15 amino acids. CDR3 nucleotide sequence: TGTGCCATCTCGATGAGCGGGGGGCCCACAGATACGCAGTATTTT. As protein: CAISMSGGPTDTQYF.